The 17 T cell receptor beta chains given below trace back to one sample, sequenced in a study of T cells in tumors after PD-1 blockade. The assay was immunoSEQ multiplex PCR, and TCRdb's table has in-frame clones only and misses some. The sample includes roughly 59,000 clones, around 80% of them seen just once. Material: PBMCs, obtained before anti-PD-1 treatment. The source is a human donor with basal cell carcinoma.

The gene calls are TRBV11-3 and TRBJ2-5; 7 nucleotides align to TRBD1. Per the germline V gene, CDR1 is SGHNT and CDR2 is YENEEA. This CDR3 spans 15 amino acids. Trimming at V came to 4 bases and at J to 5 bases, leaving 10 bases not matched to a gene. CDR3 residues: CASSYEAGGGETQYF. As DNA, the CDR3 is TGTGCCAGCAGCTACGAGGCAGGGGGTGGCGAGACCCAGTACTTC.

The CDR3 reads CASSLAGTGGRGGYTF. DNA for the CDR3: TGTGCCAGCAGCTTAGCCGGGACAGGGGGCCGAGGTGGCTACACCTTC. The chain employs TRBV7-2 and TRBJ1-2; 12 positions match TRBD1. CDR3 length: 16 amino acids. V lost 0 bases to trimming and J lost 7 bases; unmatched junction nucleotides: 6. Per the germline V gene, CDR1 is SGHTA and CDR2 is FQGNSA.

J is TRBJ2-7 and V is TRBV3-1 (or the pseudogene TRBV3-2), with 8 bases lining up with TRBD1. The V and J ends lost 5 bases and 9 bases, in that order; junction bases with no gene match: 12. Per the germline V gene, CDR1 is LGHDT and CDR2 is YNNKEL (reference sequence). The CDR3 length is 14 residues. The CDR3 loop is CASSTRTGRVVQYF. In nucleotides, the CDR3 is TGTGCCAGCAGCACCCGGACAGGGCGGGTGGTGCAGTACTTC.

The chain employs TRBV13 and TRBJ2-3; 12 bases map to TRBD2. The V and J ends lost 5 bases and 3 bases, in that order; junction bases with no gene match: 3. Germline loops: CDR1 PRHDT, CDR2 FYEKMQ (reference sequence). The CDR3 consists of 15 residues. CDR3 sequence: CASSPGLAGTDTQYF. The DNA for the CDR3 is TGTGCCAGCAGCCCCGGACTAGCGGGGACAGATACGCAGTATTTT.

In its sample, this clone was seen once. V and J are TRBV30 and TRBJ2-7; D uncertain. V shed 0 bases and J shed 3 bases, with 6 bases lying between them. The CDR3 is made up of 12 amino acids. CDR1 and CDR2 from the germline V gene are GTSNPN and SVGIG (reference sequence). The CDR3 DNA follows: TGTGCCTGGAGTGTAGGCGGCTACGAGCAGTACTTC. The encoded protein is CAWSVGGYEQYF.

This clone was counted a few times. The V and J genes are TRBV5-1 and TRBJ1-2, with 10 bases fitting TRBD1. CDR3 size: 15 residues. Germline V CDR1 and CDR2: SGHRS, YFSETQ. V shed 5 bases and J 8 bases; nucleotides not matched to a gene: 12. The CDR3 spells CASRQPGQGNSGYTF. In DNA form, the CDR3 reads TGCGCCAGCAGACAGCCGGGACAGGGGAATTCAGGCTACACCTTC.

The CDR3: CASSRQQGGMGSIYF. The CDR3 DNA reads as TGTGCCAGCAGTCGACAACAGGGGGGAATGGGGTCCATATATTTT. The chain uses TRBV6-5 and TRBJ1-3, with 8 positions matching TRBD1. Germline assignment: CDR1 MNHEY and CDR2 SVGAGI. The CDR3 has 15 residues. J was trimmed by 11 bases and V by 5 bases; bases with no gene match: 14.

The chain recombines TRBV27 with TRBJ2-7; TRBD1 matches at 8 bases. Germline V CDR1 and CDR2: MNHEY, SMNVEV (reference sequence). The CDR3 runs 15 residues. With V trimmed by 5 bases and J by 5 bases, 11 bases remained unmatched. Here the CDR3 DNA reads TGTGCCAGCAGTCACGGGACAGGCTGGGGGGACGAGCAGTACTTC. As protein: CASSHGTGWGDEQYF.

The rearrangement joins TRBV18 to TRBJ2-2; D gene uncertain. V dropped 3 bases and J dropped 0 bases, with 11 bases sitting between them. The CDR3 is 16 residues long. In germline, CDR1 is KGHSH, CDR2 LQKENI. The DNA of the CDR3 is TGTGCCAGCTCACCGAACCCTTTCGCGAACACCGGGGAGCTGTTTTTT. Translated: CASSPNPFANTGELFF.

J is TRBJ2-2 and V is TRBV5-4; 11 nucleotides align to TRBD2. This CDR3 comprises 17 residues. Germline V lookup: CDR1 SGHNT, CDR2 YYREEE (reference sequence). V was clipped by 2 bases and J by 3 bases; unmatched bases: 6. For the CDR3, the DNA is TGTGCCAGCAGCTTCCCGACTAGCGGGGTTGACACCGGGGAGCTGTTTTTT. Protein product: CASSFPTSGVDTGELFF.

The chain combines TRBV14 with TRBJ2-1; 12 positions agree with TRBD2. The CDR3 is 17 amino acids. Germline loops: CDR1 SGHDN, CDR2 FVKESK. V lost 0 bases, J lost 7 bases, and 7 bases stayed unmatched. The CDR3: CASSQDRLAGAVNEQFF. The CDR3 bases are TGTGCCAGCAGCCAAGATCGACTAGCGGGGGCCGTGAATGAGCAGTTCTTC.

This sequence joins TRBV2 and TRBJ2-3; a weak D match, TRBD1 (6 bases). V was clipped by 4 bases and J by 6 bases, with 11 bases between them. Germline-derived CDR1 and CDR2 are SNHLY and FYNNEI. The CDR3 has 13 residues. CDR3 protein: CASSAPGVDTQYF. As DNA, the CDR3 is TGTGCCAGCAGTGCACCAGGGGTGGATACGCAGTATTTT.

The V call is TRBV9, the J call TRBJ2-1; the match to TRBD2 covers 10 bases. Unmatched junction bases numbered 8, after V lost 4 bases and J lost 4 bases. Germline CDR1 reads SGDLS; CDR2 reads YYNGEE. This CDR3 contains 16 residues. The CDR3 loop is CASSKFSGGFYNEQFF. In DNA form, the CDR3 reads TGTGCCAGCAGCAAATTTAGCGGGGGGTTTTACAATGAGCAGTTCTTC.

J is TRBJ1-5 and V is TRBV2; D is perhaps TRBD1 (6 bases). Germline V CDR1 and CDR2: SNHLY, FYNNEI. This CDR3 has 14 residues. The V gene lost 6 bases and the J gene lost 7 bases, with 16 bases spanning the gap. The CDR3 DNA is TGTGCCAGCAGAGGAGCAGGGGAGGGGCAGCCCCAGCATTTT. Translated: CASRGAGEGQPQHF.

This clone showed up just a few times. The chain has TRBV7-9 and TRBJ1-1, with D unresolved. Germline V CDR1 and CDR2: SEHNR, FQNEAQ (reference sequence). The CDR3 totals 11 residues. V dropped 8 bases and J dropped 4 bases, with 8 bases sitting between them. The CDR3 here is CASGEGTEAFF. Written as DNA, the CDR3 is TGTGCCAGCGGGGAGGGCACTGAAGCTTTCTTT.

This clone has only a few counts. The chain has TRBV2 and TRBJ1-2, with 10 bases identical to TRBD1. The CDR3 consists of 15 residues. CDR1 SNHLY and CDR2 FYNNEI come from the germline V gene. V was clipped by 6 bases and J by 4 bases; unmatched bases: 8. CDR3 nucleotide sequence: TGTGCCAGCAGGGAGGGACAGGGGTCGGCCTATGGCTACACCTTC. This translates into CASREGQGSAYGYTF.

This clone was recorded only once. The CDR3, as DNA: TGTGCCTGGAGCCCTAAGACCCGACACTATGGCTACACCTTC. The encoded protein is CAWSPKTRHYGYTF. The chain couples TRBV30 to TRBJ1-2, with D uncertain. Germline-derived CDR1 and CDR2 are GTSNPN and SVGIG (reference sequence). The CDR3 length is 14 residues. With 3 bases removed from V and 3 bases from J, the gap between germline ends came to 14 bases.